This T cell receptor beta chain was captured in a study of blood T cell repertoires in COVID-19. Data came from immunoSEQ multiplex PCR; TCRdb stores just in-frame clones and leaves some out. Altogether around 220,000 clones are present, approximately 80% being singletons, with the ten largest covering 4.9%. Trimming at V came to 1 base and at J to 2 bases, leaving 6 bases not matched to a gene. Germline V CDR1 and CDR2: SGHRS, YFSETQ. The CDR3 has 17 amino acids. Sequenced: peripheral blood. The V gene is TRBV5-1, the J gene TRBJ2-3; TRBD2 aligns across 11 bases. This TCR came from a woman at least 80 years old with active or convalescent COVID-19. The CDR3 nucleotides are TGCGCCAGCAGCTTGTCGCCTAGCGGGGGGATCACAGATACGCAGTATTTT. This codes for CASSLSPSGGITDTQYF.